Shown below are 14 T cell receptor beta chains from a single sample sequenced in a study of identical twins. MiXCR was run by TCRdb on the 5' RACE reads, yielding one entry per CDR3 protein. The sample consists of around 1.7 million distinct CDR3 sequences, around a third of them appearing once. Sequencing was carried out using cord blood. The receptor source for this set is a newborn girl in good health.

This clonotype was seen a handful of times. The chain combines TRBV4-2 with TRBJ2-7; a possible D gene is TRBD1 (6 bases). Germline CDR1 is LGHNA and CDR2 is YNFKEQ. The CDR3 consists of 20 residues. The V end lost 0 bases, the J end lost 0 bases, and 24 bases lay between the germline ends. The CDR3 is CASSQDIWGPEEGSSYEQYF. CDR3 DNA: TGTGCCAGCAGCCAAGATATTTGGGGGCCGGAGGAAGGTAGCTCCTACGAGCAGTACTTC.

This clonotype came up a few times. The chain recombines TRBV5-6 with TRBJ2-3; D perhaps matches TRBD2 (7 bases). CDR1 is SGHDT, CDR2 YYEEEE, per germline. V was pared by 1 base and J by 2 bases, with 11 bases between. The CDR3 is made up of 15 amino acids. This chain's CDR3 is CASSLKGGVTDTQYF. For the CDR3, the DNA is TGTGCCAGCAGCTTGAAAGGGGGGGTCACAGATACGCAGTATTTT.

This chain links TRBV28 with TRBJ1-6, with TRBD1 identical over 7 bases. V gave up 3 bases and J gave up 8 bases; unmatched junction bases: 7. In germline, CDR1 is MDHEN, CDR2 SYDVKM. CDR3 size: 15 residues. CDR3 residues: CASSFPQGRDSPLHF. CDR3 nucleotide sequence: TGTGCCAGCAGTTTCCCACAGGGGAGGGATTCACCCCTCCACTTT.

The chain has TRBV6-1 and TRBJ1-2; D uncertain. The V end was cut by 7 bases, the J end by 4 bases, with 16 bases between. The CDR3 length is 14 residues. Germline CDR1 and CDR2: MNHNS and SASEGT. The DNA for the CDR3 is TGTGCCAGCACCCACTCTCTCCGGGTCTATGGCTACACCTTC. Translating it yields CASTHSLRVYGYTF.

The chain employs TRBV20-1 and TRBJ1-1, with 9 bases that match TRBD1. The CDR3 contains 13 residues. After removal of 3 bases from V and 7 bases from J, the junction contained 6 bases not matched to a gene. CDR1 and CDR2 from the germline V gene are DFQATT and SNEGSKA (reference sequence). The CDR3 here is CSARDRGWGEAFF. The CDR3 DNA sequence: TGCAGTGCTAGGGACAGGGGATGGGGTGAAGCTTTCTTT.

This clonotype was observed once. This may come from a read error, since a much larger clone is one base off. The gene calls are TRBV20-1 and TRBJ2-1, with TRBD2 identical over 9 bases. Germline-derived CDR1 and CDR2 are DFQATT and SNEGSKA (reference sequence). The CDR3 has 15 amino acids. Unmatched junction bases numbered 2, after V lost 0 bases and J lost 2 bases. The CDR3 DNA follows: TGCAGTGCTAGAGAGCGGGAGGGCCCCTACAATGAGCAGTTCTTC. It encodes CSAREREGPYNEQFF.

This clonotype has at least ten counts. This chain joins TRBV5-1 and TRBJ2-3; D gene ambiguous. CDR1 and CDR2 (germline): SGHRS, YFSETQ. The V end lost 7 bases, the J end lost 5 bases, and 11 bases lay between the germline ends. The CDR3 is made up of 12 amino acids. CDR3 region: CASHSSGDTQYF. The DNA for the CDR3 is TGCGCCAGCCATTCATCAGGAGATACGCAGTATTTT.

The CDR3 sequence: CASSYRITGELFF. CDR3 in DNA: TGTGCCAGCAGTTATCGGATCACCGGGGAGCTGTTTTTT. V usage is TRBV12-3 or TRBV12-4 and J usage is TRBJ2-2, with no clear D. V lost 4 bases, J lost 4 bases, and 7 bases lay in between. There are 13 residues in the CDR3.

The rearrangement links TRBV7-9 to TRBJ1-4; perhaps TRBD1 as D (5 bases). The CDR3 length is 14 residues. The V end lost 6 bases, the J end lost 2 bases, and 10 bases lay between the germline ends. Germline V gene data show CDR1 as SEHNR and CDR2 as FQNEAQ (reference sequence). CDR3 nucleotides: TGTGCCAGCAGTAGGCCAGGGACTAATGAAAAACTGTTTTTT. The encoded protein is CASSRPGTNEKLFF.

The V gene is TRBV13, the J gene TRBJ2-5, with a tentative D call TRBD2 (6 bases). Germline CDR1 reads PRHDT; CDR2 reads FYEKMQ (reference sequence). This CDR3 has 16 amino acids. The ends were cut back, 1 base at V and 0 bases at J, with 12 bases in the middle. The CDR3, as DNA: TGTGCCAGCAGCTTAGATTTTTCGGGAGACCAAGAGACCCAGTACTTC. Translation: CASSLDFSGDQETQYF.

A few counts support this clonotype. In DNA, the CDR3 is TGCGCCAGCAGGTCGGGACGATTCGGTATGAACACTGAAGCTTTCTTT. The encoded protein is CASRSGRFGMNTEAFF. The V gene is TRBV4-1, the J gene TRBJ1-1; tentatively, D is TRBD1 (5 bases). This CDR3 has 16 amino acids. Germline V gene sequence: CDR1 MGHRA, CDR2 YSYEKL. Between the trimmed V and J ends, which lost 6 bases and 0 bases, there was a span of 17 bases.

The sample holds a few counts of this clonotype. This chain links TRBV20-1 with TRBJ1-2; 11 bases agree with TRBD1. The V gene's germline CDR1 is DFQATT and CDR2 SNEGSKA (reference sequence). The trim removed 0 bases at V and 2 bases at J, leaving 17 bases unmatched. CDR3 size: 20 residues. The CDR3 sequence is CSARDPALWDRGLLNYGYTF. In DNA form, the CDR3 reads TGCAGTGCTAGAGATCCGGCCCTTTGGGACAGGGGGTTACTGAACTATGGCTACACCTTC.

In its sample, this clonotype was seen a few times. This chain connects TRBV7-2 to TRBJ2-3, with D perhaps matching TRBD1 (5 bases). The V end lost 2 bases, the J end lost 4 bases, and 13 bases lay between the germline ends. The CDR3 runs to 15 residues. Germline CDR1 reads SGHTA; CDR2 reads FQGNSA. CDR3 residues: CASSLRGNRADTQYF. The CDR3 DNA follows: TGTGCCAGCAGCTTAAGGGGAAATAGAGCAGATACGCAGTATTTT.

The chain combines TRBV5-6 with TRBJ2-3, with a possible D match to TRBD2 (7 bases). This CDR3 region has 16 residues. The germline CDR1 and CDR2 sequences are SGHDT and YYEEEE. V was clipped by 3 bases and J by 2 bases, with 16 bases between them. DNA of the CDR3: TGTGCCAGCAGCTCCGAGGGGGGGACGAACACAGATACGCAGTATTTT. Its translation is CASSSEGGTNTDTQYF.